Below are 14 T cell receptor beta chains sequenced from a single sample in a study of blood T cell repertoires in COVID-19. Libraries were prepared by immunoSEQ multiplex PCR; TCRdb keeps only in-frame clonotypes and omits some of them. This table holds around 300,000 clones, about 90% found once. The source material was PBMCs or T cells enriched from blood (not recorded which). These TCRs come from a woman younger than 30 with acute COVID-19.

The chain joins TRBV18 to TRBJ2-7; 10 bases align to TRBD2. V lost 2 bases, J lost 0 bases, and 1 base stayed unmatched. Per the germline V gene, CDR1 is KGHSH and CDR2 is LQKENI. This CDR3 contains 15 residues. The CDR3 DNA is TGTGCCAGCTCACCAGGACTAGCGGCCTCCTACGAGCAGTACTTC. Translating it yields CASSPGLAASYEQYF.

V gene TRBV4-3 combines with J gene TRBJ2-1; perhaps TRBD2 as D (5 bases). This CDR3 comprises 17 residues. V gave up 4 bases and J gave up 0 bases, with 16 bases separating them. Germline lookup yields CDR1 LGHNA and CDR2 YSLEER. CDR3 sequence: CASSPRRAVNSYNEQFF. In DNA, the CDR3 is TGCGCCAGCAGCCCAAGAAGAGCGGTTAACTCCTACAATGAGCAGTTCTTC.

The CDR3 region has the DNA TGTGCCAGTAGCCTAAGGAGGGGGTCTAGCGGGGGCACAGATACGCAGTATTTT. This gives the protein CASSLRRGSSGGTDTQYF. The chain carries TRBV19 and TRBJ2-3; 9 positions match TRBD2. This CDR3 has 18 residues. Germline lookup yields CDR1 LNHDA and CDR2 SQIVND (reference sequence). The trim removed 6 bases at V and 1 base at J, leaving 14 bases unmatched.

The chain couples TRBV7-3 to TRBJ2-3; tentatively, D is TRBD1 (5 bases). The CDR3 runs 14 residues. Looked up from germline, CDR1 is SGHTA and CDR2 is FQGTGA. Trimming removed 0 bases at V and 1 base at J, with 5 bases between. The CDR3 protein is CASSLTGGTDTQYF. The CDR3 DNA sequence: TGTGCCAGCAGCTTAACAGGGGGCACAGATACGCAGTATTTT.

This clone was seen a single time. This rearrangement joins TRBV30 to TRBJ2-7, with 7 bases lining up with TRBD1. Trimming took 4 bases from V and 7 from J; bases not matched to a gene: 13. The CDR3 is 14 residues long. CDR1 and CDR2 from the germline V gene are GTSNPN and SVGIG (reference sequence). Here the CDR3 reads CAWNPGQAAREQYF. The CDR3 DNA is TGTGCCTGGAACCCCGGACAGGCCGCGCGGGAGCAGTACTTC.

As concerns this clone: This specimen includes other DNA sequences encoding the same CDR3. The chain carries TRBV4-3 and TRBJ2-1; 9 bases fit TRBD2. V shed 1 base and J 4 bases; nucleotides not matched to a gene: 2. Germline CDR1 is LGHNA and CDR2 is YSLEER. This CDR3 comprises 15 residues. The CDR3, as DNA: TGCGCCAGCAGCCAAGGTAGCGGGAGTTACAATGAGCAGTTCTTC. Translation gives CASSQGSGSYNEQFF.

The chain joins TRBV15 to TRBJ1-1; TRBD1 matches at 9 bases. The CDR3 is made up of 16 amino acids. CDR1 is LNHNV, CDR2 YYDKDF, per germline (reference sequence). V lost 0 bases to trimming and J lost 1 base; unmatched junction nucleotides: 3. The CDR3 nucleotides read TGTGCCACCAGCAGAGATCCGGACAGGGGGAACACTGAAGCTTTCTTT. Residues: CATSRDPDRGNTEAFF.

The chain joins TRBV2 to TRBJ2-7, with D possibly being TRBD2 (5 bases). The CDR3 spans 12 residues. The V gene lost 8 bases and the J gene lost 0 bases, with 8 bases spanning the gap. In germline, CDR1 is SNHLY, CDR2 FYNNEI. In DNA form, the CDR3 reads TGTGCCAGCTTAGGGAGCTCCTACGAGCAGTACTTC. Protein product: CASLGSSYEQYF.

The chain joins TRBV6-4 to TRBJ1-1, with D perhaps matching TRBD1 (6 bases). The CDR3 is made up of 14 amino acids. Germline assignment: CDR1 MRHNA and CDR2 SNTAGT. Trimming left V 2 bases short and J 7 bases short, with 14 bases between. Written as DNA, the CDR3 is TGTGCCAGCAGTGACGGGCCAGGGGTGGATGAAGCTTTCTTT. Translated: CASSDGPGVDEAFF.

The V call is TRBV7-2, the J call TRBJ2-3, with a tentative D call TRBD1 (5 bases). This CDR3 region has 15 residues. The germline V gene encodes CDR1 SGHTA and CDR2 FQGNSA. The V gene lost 5 bases and the J gene lost 4 bases, with 16 bases spanning the gap. Here the CDR3 reads CASSRVGAFADTQYF. The CDR3 DNA follows: TGTGCCAGCAGCCGCGTTGGGGCGTTCGCAGATACGCAGTATTTT.

V and J are TRBV28 and TRBJ2-1; the D gene is possibly TRBD1 (6 bases). The V gene's germline CDR1 is MDHEN and CDR2 SYDVKM. The CDR3 is made up of 16 amino acids. Trimming pared 1 base from V and 14 bases from J, leaving 24 bases between. Written as DNA, the CDR3 is TGTGCCAGCAGTTTATCGTCCGGGACACGGACGCATGCGAAGTTCTTC. Translating gives CASSLSSGTRTHAKFF. The variable domain in full, with the rest retrieved from reference TRBV28 and TRBJ2-1, is DVKVTQSSRYLVKRTGEKVFLECVQDMDHENMFWYRQDPGLGLRLIYFSYDVKMKEKGDIPEGYSVSREKKERFSLILESASTNQTSMYLCASSLSSGTRTHAKFFGPGTRLTVL.

This chain joins TRBV2 and TRBJ2-1, with D tentatively TRBD2 (6 bases). The CDR3 has 12 residues. Germline assignment: CDR1 SNHLY and CDR2 FYNNEI. Trimming stripped 4 bases from V and 12 bases from J, with 13 bases between. In DNA, the CDR3 is TGTGCCAGCAGTGGGGACTCGGCCAGGCAGTTCTTC. Translation gives CASSGDSARQFF.

The DNA for the CDR3 is TGTGCCAGCAGCCCCTCGGACAGCGCTCTGAAAAGCACAGATACGCAGTATTTT. Translation: CASSPSDSALKSTDTQYF. V usage is TRBV16 and J usage is TRBJ2-3, with D perhaps matching TRBD1 (6 bases). The CDR3 has 18 residues. CDR1 is KGHSY, CDR2 FQNENV, per germline. V was cut by 4 bases and J by 0 bases, with 20 bases left in between.

This clone has a handful of counts. This chain's CDR3 is CASSQFPGTGQEKLFF. Written as DNA, the CDR3 is TGTGCCAGCAGCCAATTTCCCGGGACAGGGCAAGAAAAACTGTTTTTT. The V and J genes are TRBV16 and TRBJ1-4; TRBD1 agrees at 9 bases. Germline values: CDR1 KGHSY, CDR2 FQNENV. CDR3 length: 16 residues. V trimming: 1 base; J trimming: 8 bases; junction bases outside the gene matches: 8.